The TCR beta chain under discussion was sequenced for a study of blood T cell repertoires in COVID-19. Trimming cost V 1 base and J 4 bases; bases outside gene matches: 0. There are 15 residues in the CDR3. CDR1 is SGHNT, CDR2 YENEEA, per germline. Per the original data handling: Reference gene primer amplification in the assay estimated nucleated cell counts. The method was immunoSEQ multiplex PCR; TCRdb's version includes in-frame clones alone and lacks a portion of them. Clone size and V and J calls were adopted from that table, with D and trimming inferred from the DNA. The sample contains about 270,000 clones, around nine tenths of which appear only once.

The chain has TRBV11-3 and TRBJ2-1, with TRBD2 identical over 11 bases. This TCR was recovered from a woman in her sixties or seventies who had recovered from COVID-19. The sample taken for sequencing was peripheral blood. In DNA form, the CDR3 reads TGTGCCAGCAGCTTAGCTAGCGGGGGGTACAATGAGCAGTTCTTC. Protein: CASSLASGGYNEQFF.